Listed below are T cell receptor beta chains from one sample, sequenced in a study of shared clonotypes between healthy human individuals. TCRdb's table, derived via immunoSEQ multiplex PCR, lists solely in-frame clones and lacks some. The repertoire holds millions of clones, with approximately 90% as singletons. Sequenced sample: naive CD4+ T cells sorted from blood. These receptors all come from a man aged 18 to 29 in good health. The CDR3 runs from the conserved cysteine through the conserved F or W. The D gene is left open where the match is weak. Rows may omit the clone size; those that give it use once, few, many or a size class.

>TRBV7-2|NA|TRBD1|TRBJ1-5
CASSSGQGTQPQHF
TGTGCCAGCAGCTCTGGACAGGGGACTCAGCCCCAGCATTTT
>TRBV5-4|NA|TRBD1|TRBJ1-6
CASSLAGTGGLSENSPLHF
TGTGCCAGCAGCTTGGCCGGGACAGGGGGACTGTCGGAGAATTCACCCCTCCACTTT
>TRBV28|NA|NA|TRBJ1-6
CASSSRQQVDNSPLHF
TGTGCCAGCAGCTCCCGACAGCAAGTGGATAATTCACCCCTCCACTTT
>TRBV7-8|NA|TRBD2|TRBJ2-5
CASSSVWKAGGQETQYF
TGTGCCAGCAGCTCCGTTTGGAAAGCGGGAGGTCAAGAGACCCAGTACTTC
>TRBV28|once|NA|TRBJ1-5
CASSPPLGAHQPQHF
TGTGCCAGCAGTCCCCCTTTAGGGGCCCATCAGCCCCAGCATTTT
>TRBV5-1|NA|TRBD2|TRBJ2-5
CASSSLAEQETQYF
TGCGCCAGCAGCTCCCTAGCGGAGCAAGAGACCCAGTACTTC
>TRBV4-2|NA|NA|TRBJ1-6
CASSPEAGGSYNSPLHF
TGTGCCAGCAGCCCCGAAGCGGGGGGCTCCTATAATTCACCCCTCCACTTT
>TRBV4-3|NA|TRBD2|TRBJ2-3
CASSQAGTSGSTDTQYF
TGCGCCAGCAGCCAAGCCGGGACTAGCGGGAGCACAGATACGCAGTATTTT
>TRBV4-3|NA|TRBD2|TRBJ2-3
CASSRGTSGRGADTQYF
TGCGCCAGCAGCCGGGGGACTAGCGGGAGGGGCGCAGATACGCAGTATTTT
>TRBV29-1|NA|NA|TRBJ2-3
CSVEGRGSTDTQYF
TGCAGCGTGGAGGGGCGAGGCAGCACAGATACGCAGTATTTT
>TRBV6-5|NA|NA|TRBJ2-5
CASGGPLKETQYF
TGTGCCAGCGGGGGACCCCTGAAAGAGACCCAGTACTTC
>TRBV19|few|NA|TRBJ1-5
CASSISPGVINQPQHF
TGTGCCAGTAGTATCTCTCCAGGGGTGATCAATCAGCCCCAGCATTTT
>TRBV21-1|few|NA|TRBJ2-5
CASSKEGTGGGETQYF
TGTGCCAGCAGCAAAGAAGGTACGGGAGGGGGAGAGACCCAGTACTTC
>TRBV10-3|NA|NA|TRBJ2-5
CAISATRPGETQYF
TGTGCCATCAGTGCCACACGCCCAGGGGAGACCCAGTACTTC
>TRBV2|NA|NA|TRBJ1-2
CASSEGRSYGYTF
TGTGCCAGCAGTGAAGGCAGATCCTATGGCTACACCTTC
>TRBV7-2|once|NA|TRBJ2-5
CASSDRGGRETQYF
TGTGCCAGCAGCGACAGGGGCGGGAGAGAGACCCAGTACTTC
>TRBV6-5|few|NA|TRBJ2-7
CASRDISLYEQYF
TGTGCCAGCAGGGACATCTCCCTCTACGAGCAGTACTTC
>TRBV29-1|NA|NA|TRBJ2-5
CSVSRTDYTKETQYF
TGCAGCGTTTCCCGGACAGACTACACTAAAGAGACCCAGTACTTC
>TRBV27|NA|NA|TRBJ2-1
CASSLSGGASYNEQFF
TGTGCCAGCAGTTTATCGGGGGGAGCATCCTACAATGAGCAGTTCTTC
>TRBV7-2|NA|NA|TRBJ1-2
CASSLDMGSFYTF
TGTGCCAGCAGCTTAGATATGGGCAGTTTCTACACCTTC
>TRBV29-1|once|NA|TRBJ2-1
CSVVHSSYNEQFF
TGCAGCGTTGTCCACTCCTCCTACAATGAGCAGTTCTTC
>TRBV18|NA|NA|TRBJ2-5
CASSPMGPEQRGTQYF
TGTGCCAGCTCACCAATGGGGCCCGAGCAAAGGGGGACCCAGTACTTC
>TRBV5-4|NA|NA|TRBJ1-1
CASSLGGDNTEAFF
TGTGCCAGCAGCTTGGGGGGGGACAACACTGAAGCTTTCTTT
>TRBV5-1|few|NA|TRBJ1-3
CASSLVPTPGNTIYF
TGCGCCAGCAGCTTGGTTCCCACCCCTGGAAACACCATATATTTT
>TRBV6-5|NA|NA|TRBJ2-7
CASSLNTSPYEQYF
TGTGCCAGCAGTTTGAATACGAGTCCCTACGAGCAGTACTTC
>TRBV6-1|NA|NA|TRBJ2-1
CASSESMQVSYNEQFF
TGTGCCAGCAGTGAAAGTATGCAGGTGTCTTACAATGAGCAGTTCTTC
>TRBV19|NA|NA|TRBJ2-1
CASTVAVSYNEQFF
TGTGCCAGTACGGTGGCGGTATCCTACAATGAGCAGTTCTTC
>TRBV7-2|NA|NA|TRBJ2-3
CASHSGLVRDTQYF
TGTGCCAGCCACTCGGGACTGGTGCGAGATACGCAGTATTTT
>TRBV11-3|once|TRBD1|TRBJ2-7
CASSLGDRSPEQYF
TGTGCCAGCAGCTTAGGGGACAGGTCCCCCGAGCAGTACTTC
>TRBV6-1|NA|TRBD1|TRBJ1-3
CASSDPGQGATGNTIYF
TGTGCCAGCAGTGACCCGGGACAGGGGGCGACTGGAAACACCATATATTTT
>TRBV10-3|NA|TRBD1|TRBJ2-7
CAISRGQGARREQYF
TGTGCCATCAGTAGAGGACAGGGGGCTCGGCGCGAGCAGTACTTC
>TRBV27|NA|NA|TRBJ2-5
CASAAERAAGETQYF
TGTGCCAGCGCGGCCGAAAGGGCAGCGGGTGAGACCCAGTACTTC
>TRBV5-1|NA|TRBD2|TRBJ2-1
CASRLAEYNEQFF
TGCGCCAGCCGACTAGCGGAGTACAATGAGCAGTTCTTC
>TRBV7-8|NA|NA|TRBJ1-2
CASSGGVYGYTF
TGTGCCAGCAGCGGGGGGGTCTATGGCTACACCTTC
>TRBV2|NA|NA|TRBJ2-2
CASSETGFAPGELFF
TGTGCCAGCAGTGAAACAGGGTTTGCCCCCGGGGAGCTGTTTTTT
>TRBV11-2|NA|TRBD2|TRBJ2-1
CASSSRGGGLMSNEQFF
TGTGCCAGCAGCTCTCGTGGCGGGGGACTGATGAGTAATGAGCAGTTCTTC
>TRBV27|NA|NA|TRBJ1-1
CASSPQGITTEAFF
TGTGCCAGCAGTCCCCAAGGAATTACCACTGAAGCTTTCTTT
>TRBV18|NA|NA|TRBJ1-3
CASSPPGRATGNTIYF
TGTGCCAGCTCACCACCGGGTAGGGCGACTGGAAACACCATATATTTT
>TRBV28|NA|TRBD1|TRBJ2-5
CASSLGQKETQYF
TGTGCCAGCAGCCTGGGACAGAAAGAGACCCAGTACTTC
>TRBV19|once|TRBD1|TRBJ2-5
CASSSHPRTGAQETQYF
TGTGCCAGTAGTTCCCATCCGAGGACAGGGGCCCAAGAGACCCAGTACTTC
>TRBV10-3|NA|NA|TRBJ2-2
CAIRPFTGELFF
TGTGCCATCAGACCCTTCACCGGGGAGCTGTTTTTT
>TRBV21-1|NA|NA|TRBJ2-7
CASSRCGQGGYEQYF
TGTGCCAGCAGCAGGTGTGGACAGGGGGGCTACGAGCAGTACTTC
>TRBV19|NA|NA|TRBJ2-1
CATYRPGPRGNEQFF
TGTGCCACCTATCGCCCGGGACCGCGGGGTAATGAGCAGTTCTTC
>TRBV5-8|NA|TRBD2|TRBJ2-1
CASSLWRENNEQFF
TGTGCCAGCAGCTTGTGGCGGGAGAACAATGAGCAGTTCTTC
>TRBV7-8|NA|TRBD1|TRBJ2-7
CASSSLTGQGEQYF
TGTGCCAGCAGCTCGTTGACAGGGCAGGGGGAGCAGTACTTC
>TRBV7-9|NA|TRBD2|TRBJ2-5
CASSLATGLAGAQETQYF
TGTGCCAGCAGCTTAGCAACGGGACTAGCGGGGGCCCAAGAGACCCAGTACTTC
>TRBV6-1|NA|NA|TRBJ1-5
CASSEEGLGNQPQHF
TGTGCCAGCAGTGAAGAGGGCCTAGGCAATCAGCCCCAGCATTTT
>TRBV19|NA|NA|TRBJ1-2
CASSLGPILGGYTF
TGTGCCAGTAGTCTGGGACCTATTCTGGGTGGCTACACCTTC
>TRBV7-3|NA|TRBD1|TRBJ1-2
CASSDRGGWGYTF
TGTGCCAGCAGCGACAGGGGTGGTTGGGGCTACACCTTC
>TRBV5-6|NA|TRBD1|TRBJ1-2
CASSTRQGEGYGYTF
TGTGCCAGCAGCACCCGACAGGGAGAAGGTTATGGCTACACCTTC
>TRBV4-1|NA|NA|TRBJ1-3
CASSQGLGQGGNTIYF
TGCGCCAGCAGCCAAGGACTTGGGCAGGGGGGAAACACCATATATTTT
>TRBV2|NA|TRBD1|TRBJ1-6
CASSEAGQGSSPLHF
TGTGCCAGCAGTGAAGCCGGACAGGGAAGTTCACCCCTCCACTTT
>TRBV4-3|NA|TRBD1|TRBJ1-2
CASSQGLGTGSFYGYTF
TGCGCCAGCAGCCAAGGGCTTGGGACAGGGTCGTTCTATGGCTACACCTTC
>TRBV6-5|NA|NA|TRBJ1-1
CASNNELNTEAFF
TGTGCCAGCAATAACGAATTGAACACTGAAGCTTTCTTT